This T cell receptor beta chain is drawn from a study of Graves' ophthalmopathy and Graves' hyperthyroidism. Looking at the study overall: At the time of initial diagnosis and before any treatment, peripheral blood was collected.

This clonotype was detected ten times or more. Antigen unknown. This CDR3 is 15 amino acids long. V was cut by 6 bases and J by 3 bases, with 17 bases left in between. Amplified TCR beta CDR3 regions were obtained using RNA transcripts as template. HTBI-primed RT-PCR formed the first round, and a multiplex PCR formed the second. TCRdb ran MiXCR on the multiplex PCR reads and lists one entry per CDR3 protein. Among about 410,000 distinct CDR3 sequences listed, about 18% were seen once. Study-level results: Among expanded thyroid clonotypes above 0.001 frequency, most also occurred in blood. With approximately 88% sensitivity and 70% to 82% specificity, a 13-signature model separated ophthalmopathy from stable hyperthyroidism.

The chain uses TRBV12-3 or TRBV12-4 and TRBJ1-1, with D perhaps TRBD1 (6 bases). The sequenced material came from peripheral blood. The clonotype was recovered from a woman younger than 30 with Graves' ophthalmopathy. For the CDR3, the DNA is TGTGCCAGCAGCCTGAGGCGGGGGGCTGACACTGAAGCTTTCTTT. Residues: CASSLRRGADTEAFF.